Included here is one TCR beta chain sequence, with context. No antigen is known for it. This CDR3 comprises 14 residues. CDR1 is MNHEY, CDR2 SMNVEV, per germline (reference sequence). Replicate PCRs from sorted subsets contained around 190 ng DNA, which is roughly 30,000 T cell genomes. Produced via immunoSEQ multiplex PCR; TCRdb's table is partial and in-frame only. Here the sample spans a few million clones, more than 80% being singletons. The sample comes from a study of shared clonotypes between healthy human individuals. About the research overall: Each donor's CD8 memory used one plate, CD8 naive two, each CD4 subset three.

Whole-study results and caveats: An anticipated effect of sequencing depth on clonotype sharing among donors was recognized. Non-shared clonotypes displayed generation probabilities falling below those of clonotypes present in all four donors.

The receptor was isolated from a man between 18 and 35 years old in good health. Some clones in this sample may be carry-over from other donors' samples. The chain couples TRBV27 to TRBJ2-5, with TRBD1 as a possible D gene (6 bases). The assigned J gene may be wrong: the sequence end matches TRBJ2-7 better. What was sequenced was naive CD4+ T cells from PBMCs. Subset in this sample: CD45RA+ positively selected. CDR3 in DNA: TGTGCCAGCCGGGCGAGCGGACAGCCCTACGAGCAGTACTTC. Amino acid sequence: CASRASGQPYEQYF.